These 11 T cell receptor beta chains were all obtained from the same sample, sequenced in a study of OX40 agonist ivuxolimab in advanced cancers. Library generation was performed with the immunoSEQ multiplex PCR assay. Held by TCRdb, this immuneACCESS table contains in-frame sequences only and omits some clones. Under half of the omission traces to an unresolved V gene where checked; the cause of the rest is unknown. The sample table holds more than 45,000 clones, of which approximately 79% were seen once. The top ten hold less than 4.5% of the sample. Sequenced here: CD4+ or CD8+ T cells sorted from blood, sampled in a trial of the OX40 agonist ivuxolimab. These receptors were taken from an adult with an advanced solid tumor such as melanoma, head and neck, liver or kidney cancer.

About this clone itself: The sample has other DNA sequences that encode this CDR3 too. This CDR3 reads CASSSLDRGNGYTF. The CDR3 nucleotides are TGTGCCAGCAGTTCCCTGGACAGGGGGAATGGCTACACCTTC. The chain combines TRBV6-5 with TRBJ1-2, with 10 nucleotides matching TRBD1. J gave up 6 bases and V 4 bases, and 5 bases lay outside the gene matches. The germline gives CDR1 MNHEY, CDR2 SVGAGI. The CDR3 is made up of 14 amino acids.

The chain is built from TRBV5-6 and TRBJ2-3, with no clear D. Germline lookup yields CDR1 SGHDT and CDR2 YYEEEE. V shed 4 bases and J shed 2 bases, with 5 bases lying between them. The CDR3 has 12 amino acids. The CDR3 reads CASSRVTDTQYF. Here the CDR3 DNA reads TGTGCCAGCAGCCGCGTCACAGATACGCAGTATTTT.

The rearrangement uses TRBV6-5 and TRBJ1-1; D possibly corresponds to TRBD1 (6 bases). The ends were cut back, 2 bases at V and 1 base at J, with 11 bases in the middle. Germline-derived CDR1 and CDR2 are MNHEY and SVGAGI. This CDR3 has 15 residues. CDR3 sequence reads: CASSYRLTGNTEAFF. CDR3 DNA sequence: TGTGCCAGCAGTTACCGCTTGACAGGGAACACTGAAGCTTTCTTT.

V and J are TRBV30 and TRBJ1-6; 11 positions agree with TRBD1. J lost 9 bases, V lost 4 bases, and 2 bases had no gene match. CDR1 GTSNPN and CDR2 SVGIG come from the germline V gene (reference sequence). CDR3 length: 13 amino acids. Written as DNA, the CDR3 is TGTGCCTGGACCGGACAGGGGGCTTCACCCCTCCACTTT. It is translated as CAWTGQGASPLHF.

V is TRBV18 and J is TRBJ1-6; 10 nucleotides align to TRBD1. Germline CDR1 KGHSH, CDR2 LQKENI. Trimming removed 3 bases from V and 10 bases from J; junction bases left unmatched: 3. The CDR3 contains 14 residues. CDR3 coding DNA: TGTGCCAGCTCACCGACAGGGGGCGAATCACCCCTCCACTTT. Amino acid sequence: CASSPTGGESPLHF.

The rearrangement joins TRBV12-1 to TRBJ2-3. TRBV12-1 is a pseudogene. The CDR3 has 16 amino acids. CDR3 sequence (DNA): TGTGCCAGCATCTTAGGCACGGATTCTAGCACAGATACGCAGTATTTT. Translated: CASILGTDSSTDTQYF.

In its sample, this clone was seen once. V and J are TRBV6-1 and TRBJ2-1; 8 bases match TRBD2. Germline CDR1 is MNHNS and CDR2 is SASEGT. J was trimmed by 4 bases and V by 1 base; bases with no gene match: 3. The length of the CDR3 is 15 residues. CDR3: CASSEELAEYNEQFF. The CDR3 nucleotides read TGTGCCAGCAGTGAAGAACTAGCGGAATACAATGAGCAGTTCTTC.

This clone was seen only once. The J gene is TRBJ2-7, the V gene TRBV2; no clear D gene. V lost 3 bases to trimming and J lost 2 bases, with 8 bases between them. CDR3 length equals 13 residues. The germline gives CDR1 SNHLY, CDR2 FYNNEI. CDR3 bases: TGTGCCAGCAGTGACAGTTTTACCTACGAGCAGTACTTC. Translation: CASSDSFTYEQYF.

The V call is TRBV5-1, the J call TRBJ2-7; 11 positions match TRBD2. Germline-derived CDR1 and CDR2 are SGHRS and YFSETQ. V lost 3 bases and J lost 3; bases outside the gene matches: 2. The CDR3 extends over 14 amino acids. The CDR3: CASSYGLAGYEQYF. As DNA, the CDR3 is TGCGCCAGCAGCTATGGACTAGCGGGCTACGAGCAGTACTTC.

The chain carries TRBV2 and TRBJ2-3, with D hard to call. Germline V gene lookup returns CDR1 SNHLY and CDR2 FYNNEI. This CDR3 has 12 residues. Trimming shortened V by 6 bases and J by 6 bases, and 10 bases separated the two germline ends. The CDR3 nucleotides read TGTGCCAGCAGCACTTGGTTGGATACGCAGTATTTT. Translated, it gives CASSTWLDTQYF.

The gene calls are TRBV9 and TRBJ2-1; possibly TRBD1 for D (8 bases). The germline CDR1 and CDR2 sequences are SGDLS and YYNGEE. V was trimmed by 4 bases and J by 2 bases, leaving 22 bases between them. This CDR3 is built from 18 residues. Here the CDR3 DNA reads TGTGCCAGCAGCTCCCAAGGGAGGGGGGGACAGGCCTACAATGAGCAGTTCTTC. Amino acid sequence: CASSSQGRGGQAYNEQFF.